This record covers a single T cell receptor (beta chain). Its antigen is not yet known. Gene designations and germline sequences in this entry are those of the mouse. The data derive from a study of tissue T cells after allogeneic stem cell transplantation (dated by TCRdb to 2021 to 2024). About the study as a whole: The study profiled TCR beta repertoires in many tissues obtained from research autopsies of patients with and without GVHD, and also in mouse models of GVHD. The human arm was conducted as a prospective observational study, and neither blinding nor randomization was performed.

General study outcomes and caveats: Within patients, how anatomically similar tissues were was a major factor shaping TCR repertoire composition, regardless of disease or transplant status. The study did not establish which tissue TCRs were alloreactive or antigen-specific, and some clones may have been host cells that persisted. In both patients and mice, T cells from blood and spleen covered only a limited part of the TCR repertoire found in tissues. Sampling depth was acknowledged as a limitation, and the patient cohort was both small and clinically heterogeneous. Few T cell clones were found to be shared across patients, but shared repertoire signatures across patients were revealed in a tissue-specific fashion by motif-based clustering.

Library method: the immunoSEQ multiplex PCR assay. TCRbeta CDR3 sequencing was done by Adaptive Biotechnologies at survey depth, reporting CDR3 sequences, V/J genes, productive frequency and template counts. TCR beta CDR3 regions were amplified from genomic DNA rather than RNA. Per the source publication's procedure: Jensen-Shannon divergence served to quantify pairwise repertoire overlap between tissues, with 0 meaning identical and 1 meaning complete divergence. Tissues were grouped by single-linkage agglomerative hierarchical clustering of pairwise JSD values, and the clustering results were shown as dendrograms. GLIPH2 was run on all patient samples with simulation_depth 1000, kmer_min_depth 3 and cdr3_length_cutoff 8, and groups with more than two unique CDR3s were retained. A standardized tissue-overlap score extrapolated Jaccard GLIPH-group overlap across patients to a standard repertoire size of 1000 clones. Associations of diversity with clinical or experimental variables used linear mixed-effect models with tissue fixed effects and individual random effects. Here the immuneACCESS table is served through TCRdb, limited to in-frame sequences with V and J called. Missing clones are a known gap in these copies; in checked studies unresolved V genes cover under half, and the rest lacks a known reason. D and trimming were read from the DNA, whereas the V and J calls and clone size are those reported in that table. For this sample the table gives around 9,000 clones, of which 40% to 55% were detected only once. About 7.7% of the sample lies in the top ten.

The time point tag for this specimen amounts to: mouse harvest day 7 after allogeneic transplant. Mouse grafts consisting of 10^7 T-cell-depleted bone marrow cells combined with 10^6 splenic CD5+ T cells were administered by tail vein injection. GVHD in mice was modeled with a major MHC-mismatch B6 (H2b) into BALB/c (H2d) model, and tissues were profiled at day 7 or 14. Mouse tissues and retro-orbital blood were harvested on day 7 or 14 post-transplant using separate sterile tools per animal; livers were flushed beforehand. Before genomic DNA isolation with the DNeasy Blood & Tissue Kit, mouse tissues were minced with razor blades in buffered saline. This TCR was sampled from a female BALB/c mouse given C57BL/6 T cells with graft-versus-host disease after an allogeneic hematopoietic cell transplant. Sequencing was carried out using gut tissue.

The CDR3 is CASSQDTQQDTQYF. The part of the CDR3 DNA that was read is TGTGCCAGCAGCCAAGATACGCAACAAGACACCCAGTAC. This sequence uses TRBV2 and TRBJ2-5; the D gene remains uncertain. The read finishes 1 residue shy of the CDR3 end, and the germline J gene is used to complete it. The junction carries 7 bases between V and J, which are trimmed by 0 bases and 3 bases respectively. The germline V gene yields LGHNA for CDR1 and YSYQKL for CDR2. Including the terminal cysteine and phenylalanine, the CDR3 comprises 14 residues. Part of the CDR3 DNA is given, 39 bases translated from base 1. Supplemented by the reference TRBV2 and TRBJ2-5 proteins around the CDR3, the complete variable domain is DPKIIQKPKYLVAVTGSEKILICEQYLGHNAMYWYRQSAKKPLEFMFSYSYQKLMDNQTASSRFQPQSSKKNHLDLQITALKPDDSATYFCASSQDTQQDTQYFGPGTRLLVL.